Described below is a single TCR beta chain sequence and its context. As yet, its antigen is unknown. Via MiXCR, TCRdb re-called the reads, giving one row per CDR3 protein. The data contain over 250,000 distinct CDR3 sequences, about a quarter of them singletons. This sample is drawn from a study of T cell repertoires in cytomegalovirus infection. About the research overall: Carrying CMV and the relevant HLA type showed in public TCR beta signatures.

Study findings and constraints: HLA-C-restricted CMV clonotypes gave the most frequent clonotype in two of eight donors. Totalled public TCR beta family frequency picked out people who carried CMV plus the relevant HLA.

This TCR derives from a human donor in good health (CMV status not recorded). Some clones in this sample may be carry-over from other donors' samples. Sequences were obtained from PBMCs.

The CDR3 sequence is CATGGIGGNQPQHF. The CDR3 nucleotides are TGTGCCACCGGGGGGATAGGGGGCAATCAGCCCCAGCATTTT. This rearrangement joins TRBV6-5 to TRBJ1-5, with D perhaps matching TRBD1 (5 bases). Trimming shortened V by 10 bases and J by 2 bases, and 15 bases separated the two germline ends. In germline, CDR1 is MNHEY, CDR2 SVGAGI. This CDR3 is 14 amino acids long.